Sequencing of this TCR beta chain was carried out in a study of technical replicates of blood from several donors. After removal of 3 bases from V and 4 bases from J, the junction contained 4 bases not matched to a gene. This CDR3 has 15 amino acids. Germline V gene sequence: CDR1 SGDLS, CDR2 YYNGEE. Sequenced by immunoSEQ multiplex PCR; TCRdb stores in-frame clones only, minus some. The profile shows 55,000 to 85,000 clones, approximately 97% of them singletons. This chain links TRBV9 with TRBJ2-3; 11 positions match TRBD2. The receptor was derived from a human donor in good health. Sequencing was done on a sample of T cells isolated from PBMCs. This chain's CDR3 is CASSGSGRGADTQYF. CDR3 bases: TGTGCCAGCAGCGGTAGCGGGAGGGGCGCAGATACGCAGTATTTT. The full variable domain, completed using reference TRBV9 and TRBJ2-3, is DSGVTQTPKHLITATGQRVTLRCSPRSGDLSVYWYQQSLDQGLQFLIQYYNGEERAKGNILERFSAQQFPDLHSELNLSSLELGDSALYFCASSGSGRGADTQYFGPGTRLTVL.